Sequencing of this T cell receptor (beta chain) was carried out in a study of blood T cells in healthy people across ages. The wider study: Roughly one uniquely barcoded beta molecule per two T cells was captured.

General study points: The CMV status of each donor remained undetermined, and this could have confounded shifts in expanded clonotypes. Roughly linear declines in TCR beta diversity per million T cells occurred with age.

V gave up 3 bases and J gave up 5 bases; unmatched junction bases: 5. Looked up from germline, CDR1 is SGHAT and CDR2 is FQNNGV. The CDR3 extends over 14 amino acids. Per-sample PBMC isolation yielded at least 7 million cells. A second 7 to 11 cycle PCR used barcoded and J-beta primers. In TCRdb, the 5' RACE reads were re-called with MiXCR into one record per CDR3 protein. The table records about 1.6 million distinct CDR3 sequences, roughly a third of them present only once. This clonotype showed up just a few times. Antigen specificity is unknown. This TCR derives from a woman between 25 and 40 years old in good health. The V and J genes are TRBV11-2 and TRBJ2-5; 8 bases fit TRBD1. Sequencing was done on a sample of blood. CDR3 amino acids: CASSLRQGMETQYF. CDR3 nucleotides: TGTGCCAGCAGCTTGAGACAGGGGATGGAGACCCAGTACTTC.